Shown below are 26 T cell receptor beta chains from a single sample sequenced in a study of regulatory T cells in long-lasting Graves disease. iRepertoire HTBI primers and Arm-PCR of CDR3 regions built TCR beta libraries. One entry per CDR3 protein results from TCRdb running MiXCR on the multiplex PCR reads. The sample has under 800,000 distinct CDR3 sequences, roughly 15% seen once. Time point: newly diagnosed GD, antithyroid drugs for less than 3 months. PBMCs were the source of the RNA used for TCR sequencing. The sample was also reused in another study, on T cells in Graves' hyperthyroidism and ophthalmopathy.

Here the sequenced sample was peripheral blood mononuclear cells (PBMCs), taken at new diagnosis, from a patient treated with antithyroid drugs. The receptors here all came from a woman aged 25 to 45 with Graves disease.

This clonotype was detected many times. V is TRBV7-2 and J is TRBJ2-1; 11 bases line up with TRBD2. This CDR3 region has 16 residues. Germline trimming cut 4 bases from V and 4 bases from J; bases unmatched to any gene: 6. CDR1 is SGHTA, CDR2 FQGNSA, per germline. The CDR3 loop reads CASSSPLAGGYNEQFF. As DNA, the CDR3 is TGTGCCAGCAGCTCACCTCTAGCGGGAGGTTACAATGAGCAGTTCTTC.

This rearrangement joins TRBV20-1 to TRBJ2-7; D is unclear. CDR1 and CDR2 (germline): DFQATT, SNEGSKA (reference sequence). The V end lost 2 bases, the J end lost 3 bases, and 8 bases lay between the germline ends. This CDR3 spans 12 amino acids. The CDR3 region is CSARYIDYEQYF. For the CDR3, the DNA is TGCAGTGCTAGATACATAGACTACGAGCAGTACTTC.

V is TRBV5-1 and J is TRBJ2-3, with a tentative D call TRBD1 (6 bases). The germline CDR1 and CDR2 sequences are SGHRS and YFSETQ. V was cut by 6 bases and J by 0 bases, with 17 bases left in between. This CDR3 is built from 16 residues. The CDR3 reads CASIRGGQTSTDTQYF. CDR3 nucleotide sequence: TGCGCCAGCATCAGGGGTGGACAGACGAGCACAGATACGCAGTATTTT.

The chain links TRBV29-1 to TRBJ2-1; TRBD2 might be the D (6 bases). V was pared by 5 bases and J by 4 bases, with 12 bases between. Germline-derived CDR1 and CDR2 are SQVTM and ANQGSEA. This CDR3 region has 13 residues. CDR3 protein: CSVHGSWYNEQFF. The CDR3 region has the DNA TGCAGCGTTCACGGGAGTTGGTACAATGAGCAGTTCTTC.

The chain links TRBV28 to TRBJ2-7, with D unclear. The CDR3 sequence is 15 residues long. Germline CDR1 reads MDHEN; CDR2 reads SYDVKM. Trimming left V 4 bases short and J 4 bases short, with 17 bases between. CDR3 DNA: TGTGCCAGCAGTTCCCTCCATGAAGGTGGATACGAGCAGTACTTC. Protein sequence: CASSSLHEGGYEQYF.

This clonotype was detected a few times. The rearrangement joins TRBV11-2 to TRBJ2-3, with TRBD2 as a possible D gene (7 bases). Matching the DNA end better, TRBJ2-5 makes the J call doubtful. Germline V gene lookup returns CDR1 SGHAT and CDR2 FQNNGV. The CDR3 contains 17 residues. The CDR3 loop reads CASSPEGRGARLETQYF. Here the CDR3 DNA reads TGTGCCAGCAGCCCAGAAGGACGGGGGGCGCGCTTAGAGACCCAGTACTTC.

This clonotype was recorded many times. V gene TRBV11-2 combines with J gene TRBJ1-1, with TRBD1 as a possible D gene (5 bases). V was trimmed by 4 bases and J by 1 base, leaving 10 bases between them. From germline, CDR1 is SGHAT and CDR2 FQNNGV. This CDR3 is 14 amino acids long. This chain's CDR3 is CASSSLRGNTEAFF. The CDR3 DNA follows: TGTGCCAGCAGCTCTCTTAGGGGGAACACTGAAGCTTTCTTT.

About this clonotype: With a much larger clone just one base away, this may be a read error. The V and J genes are TRBV7-2 and TRBJ2-7; D perhaps matches TRBD2 (5 bases). Germline V gene lookup returns CDR1 SGHTA and CDR2 FQGNSA. This CDR3 has 14 residues. The CDR3 reads CASSFSAGSYEQCF. CDR3 sequence (DNA): TGTGCCAGCAGCTTTAGCGCCGGGTCCTACGAGCAGTGCTTC.

The sample holds many counts of this clonotype. This chain joins TRBV6-2 or TRBV6-3 and TRBJ1-5; tentatively, D is TRBD1 (5 bases). The V gene's germline CDR1 is MNHEY and CDR2 SVGEGT. The V end was cut by 2 bases, the J end by 4 bases, with 9 bases between. The CDR3 spans 14 residues. The CDR3, as DNA: TGTGCCAGCAGTTACGACAGCTTTAATCAGCCCCAGCATTTT. It yields the protein CASSYDSFNQPQHF.

This clonotype was counted ten times or more. The chain links TRBV28 to TRBJ2-1; 7 nucleotides agree with TRBD2. The J segment lost 16 bases and the V segment lost 6 bases, leaving 12 bases of the junction unmatched. Per germline, CDR1 MDHEN and CDR2 SYDVKM. The CDR3 consists of 12 residues. CDR3 in amino acids: CASRQYSGKIFF. The CDR3 DNA follows: TGTGCCAGCAGACAGTACAGCGGGAAGATCTTCTTC.

A remark on this clonotype: This may be a read error, as it is one base from a much larger clone. The chain employs TRBV20-1 and TRBJ2-3; 7 bases fit TRBD1. This CDR3 is built from 13 residues. Germline assignment: CDR1 DFQATT and CDR2 SNEGSKA (reference sequence). CDR3 bases: TGCAGTGCTAGAGGAGGGGGCACAGATGCGCAGTATTTT. It yields the protein CSARGGGTDAQYF.

This CDR3 is CALSTFAGSGNTIYF. CDR3 bases: TGTGCCTTATCAACCTTCGCGGGCTCTGGAAACACCATATATTTT. This rearrangement joins TRBV30 to TRBJ1-3; D is undetermined. CDR1 GTSNPN and CDR2 SVGIG come from the germline V gene (reference sequence). Trimming cost V 7 bases and J 0 bases, with 16 bases left between them. The CDR3 length is 15 residues. Together with reference TRBV30 and TRBJ1-3, the CDR3 gives the full variable domain: SQTIHQWPATLVQPVGSPLSLECTVEGTSNPNLYWYRQAAGRGLQLLFYSVGIGQISSEVPQNLSASRPQDRQFILSSKKLLLSDSGFYLCALSTFAGSGNTIYFGEGSWLTVV.

This clonotype was recorded many times. This rearrangement joins TRBV5-5 to TRBJ1-4; maybe TRBD1 (5 bases). Germline lookup yields CDR1 SGHKS and CDR2 YYEKEE (reference sequence). Between the trimmed V and J ends, which lost 2 bases and 5 bases, there was a span of 13 bases. The CDR3 is 15 residues long. The CDR3 nucleotides are TGTGCCAGCAGCTTACCCGGGACGGGGAATGAAAAACTGTTTTTT. This codes for CASSLPGTGNEKLFF.

This clonotype was detected many times. The chain is built from TRBV28 and TRBJ1-1; D is uncertain. CDR1 and CDR2 (germline): MDHEN, SYDVKM. The CDR3 runs to 14 residues. Deletions cut 6 bases from V and 1 base from J, with 12 bases between. The CDR3 DNA sequence: TGTGCCAGCAGGGTTGGTCGGCCGAACACTGAAGCTTTCTTT. Translating it yields CASRVGRPNTEAFF. The full variable domain, in which reference TRBV28 and TRBJ1-1 provide the parts outside the CDR3, is DVKVTQSSRYLVKRTGEKVFLECVQDMDHENMFWYRQDPGLGLRLIYFSYDVKMKEKGDIPEGYSVSREKKERFSLILESASTNQTSMYLCASRVGRPNTEAFFGQGTRLTVV.

This clonotype was seen repeatedly, ten times or more. The gene calls are TRBV2 and TRBJ1-5; D gene ambiguous. CDR1 SNHLY and CDR2 FYNNEI come from the germline V gene. This CDR3 comprises 14 residues. V was clipped by 3 bases and J by 4 bases, with 10 bases between them. CDR3 DNA: TGTGCCAGCAGTGAGGGCCAGACGAATCAGCCCCAGCATTTT. Translated: CASSEGQTNQPQHF.

Remarks on this clonotype: Just one base apart from a much larger clone, this may be a read error. The chain carries TRBV20-1 and TRBJ2-3; 7 nucleotides match TRBD1. The J call is uncertain, as TRBJ2-1 better fits the DNA end. The CDR3 length is 15 residues. CDR1 is DFQATT and CDR2 is SNEGSKA in the germline V gene (reference sequence). The CDR3 reads CSASLRGGLIETQFF. The CDR3 DNA is TGCAGTGCTAGCCTGCGAGGGGGCTTAATAGAGACCCAGTTCTTC.

There are many counts of this clonotype. CDR3 coding DNA: TGTGCCAGCAGTTTTCACGGACAGTTATATGGCTACACCTTC. Protein sequence: CASSFHGQLYGYTF. The V and J genes are TRBV28 and TRBJ1-2, with D possibly TRBD1 on 6 matching bases. Trimming pared 3 bases from V and 5 bases from J, leaving 13 bases between. Germline V gene sequence: CDR1 MDHEN, CDR2 SYDVKM. This CDR3 is 14 amino acids long.

This clonotype was seen repeatedly, ten times or more. The rearrangement uses TRBV28 and TRBJ2-1, with D unclear. Germline values: CDR1 MDHEN, CDR2 SYDVKM. This CDR3 has 12 residues. V lost 4 bases and J 10 bases, leaving 11 bases between the germline ends. The CDR3 coding sequence is TGTGCCAGCAGTTCCAGCTGGCGGGAGCAGTTCTTC. This gives the protein CASSSSWREQFF.

This clonotype was recorded at least ten times. V is TRBV7-9 and J is TRBJ2-7, with D possibly being TRBD2 (5 bases). CDR1 and CDR2 from the germline V gene are SEHNR and FQNEAQ (reference sequence). This CDR3 is built from 13 residues. Trimming stripped 1 base from V and 6 bases from J, with 10 bases between. In DNA form, the CDR3 reads TGTGCCAGCAGCTTAGAATTCCGGGGCGAGCAGTACTTC. It yields the protein CASSLEFRGEQYF. The full variable domain, with the rest looked up from reference TRBV7-9 and TRBJ2-7, is DTGVSQNPRHKITKRGQNVTFRCDPISEHNRLYWYRQTLGQGPEFLTYFQNEAQLEKSRLLSDRFSAERPKGSFSTLEIQRTEQGDSAMYLCASSLEFRGEQYFGPGTRLTVT.

In the case of this clonotype: No conserved phenylalanine or tryptophan is present at the end of the CDR3, so a read error is the likely explanation. In nucleotides, the CDR3 is TGTGCTAGCAGCCCACAGGGCACCGGGGAGCTGTTTTCT. It is translated as CASSPQGTGELFS. This chain uses TRBV7-3 with TRBJ2-2; D possibly corresponds to TRBD1 (6 bases). Germline CDR1 is SGHTA and CDR2 is FQGTGA. The CDR3 is made up of 13 amino acids.

In regard to this clonotype: A read error may explain this, as a much larger clone is one base away. The chain uses TRBV20-1 and TRBJ2-2, with 11 bases aligning to TRBD2. Germline V gene data show CDR1 as DFQATT and CDR2 as SNEGSKA (reference sequence). This CDR3 region has 14 residues. CDR3 protein: CSAGDRTSGSWLFF. CDR3 DNA sequence: TGCAGTGCTGGAGATAGAACTAGCGGGAGTTGGCTGTTTTTT.

This clonotype has a count of ten or more. The V gene is TRBV7-2, the J gene TRBJ1-1, with no clear D. This CDR3 comprises 13 residues. Looked up from germline, CDR1 is SGHTA and CDR2 is FQGNSA. The germline V and J ends were trimmed by 6 bases and 1 base, with 9 bases remaining between them. CDR3 in amino acids: CASRSRPNTEAFF. The CDR3 nucleotides read TGTGCCAGCAGATCTCGACCGAACACTGAAGCTTTCTTT.

This clonotype was seen ten or more times. The chain links TRBV28 to TRBJ1-5; tentative D call: TRBD1 (5 bases). The V end lost 6 bases, the J end lost 6 bases, and 15 bases lay between the germline ends. Germline CDR1 MDHEN, CDR2 SYDVKM. This CDR3 comprises 14 residues. The CDR3 loop is CASSPPTGTQPQHF. CDR3 bases: TGTGCCAGCAGCCCACCGACGGGGACTCAGCCCCAGCATTTT. Full variable domain (outside the CDR3, taken from reference TRBV28 and TRBJ1-5): DVKVTQSSRYLVKRTGEKVFLECVQDMDHENMFWYRQDPGLGLRLIYFSYDVKMKEKGDIPEGYSVSREKKERFSLILESASTNQTSMYLCASSPPTGTQPQHFGDGTRLSIL.

This clonotype has more than one count but fewer than ten. The chain recombines TRBV28 with TRBJ2-2; 9 nucleotides match TRBD1. There are 16 residues in the CDR3. V lost 6 bases to trimming and J lost 5 bases; unmatched junction nucleotides: 10. Germline V gene lookup returns CDR1 MDHEN and CDR2 SYDVKM. CDR3 in DNA: TGTGCCAGCAGACCACAGGGGGCCATCTGGACCGGGGAGCTGTTTTTT. Translation gives CASRPQGAIWTGELFF.

This clonotype was seen at least ten times. V gene TRBV18 combines with J gene TRBJ2-3; D is uncertain. V dropped 8 bases and J dropped 1 base, with 10 bases sitting between them. Germline CDR1 reads KGHSH; CDR2 reads LQKENI. This CDR3 contains 13 residues. CDR3 bases: TGTGCCAGCAGTCCCTTGGGCACAGATACGCAGTATTTT. Amino acids: CASSPLGTDTQYF. Using reference TRBV18 and TRBJ2-3 for the parts outside the CDR3, the full variable domain is NAGVMQNPRHLVRRRGQEARLRCSPMKGHSHVYWYRQLPEEGLKFMVYLQKENIIDESGMPKERFSAEFPKEGPSILRIQQVVRGDSAAYFCASSPLGTDTQYFGPGTRLTVL.

This clonotype was seen at least ten times. The chain uses TRBV6-5 and TRBJ2-2; tentative D call: TRBD1 (6 bases). Germline V lookup: CDR1 MNHEY, CDR2 SVGAGI. The CDR3 loop spans 16 amino acids. V lost 2 bases and J lost 9, with 19 bases in between. The CDR3 nucleotides are TGTGCCAGCAGTTACGCCCGGGACACGATCGTCAGGGAGCTGTTTTTT. As protein: CASSYARDTIVRELFF.